A selection of T cell receptor beta chains follows, all from one sample in a study of blood T cell repertoires in COVID-19. The repertoire was sequenced with immunoSEQ multiplex PCR; TCRdb's copy has only in-frame clones and lacks some. The sample consists of about 160,000 clones, 90% of them appearing once. The sample comprised peripheral blood. The receptor source for this set is a man aged 60 to 69 with active or convalescent COVID-19. The conserved cysteine and the conserved F or W are not part of the CDR3 here. The order of the fields is J gene, V gene, CDR3 protein.

TRBJ1-6	TRBV7-9	ASRLDLPSYNSPLH
TRBJ1-6	TRBV19	ASRKTGALYNSPLH
TRBJ2-7	TRBV2	ASRPSVLTYEQY
TRBJ2-2	TRBV2	ATRAGSTGELF
TRBJ1-1	TRBV14	ASSRGQDTEAF
TRBJ1-2	TRBV5-1	ASSLAVGQGSGYT
TRBJ1-6	TRBV5-1	ASSLQGGNSPLH
TRBJ1-2	TRBV29-1	SVETDRGYGYT
TRBJ2-3	TRBV4-1	ASSQGGSTDTQY
TRBJ1-2	TRBV6-4	ASSDNSGGFVGYT
TRBJ1-3	TRBV7-7	ASSLGPGGGNTIY
TRBJ1-1	TRBV11-3	ASSREGEGTEAF
TRBJ2-7	TRBV28	ASTRGGASSYEQY
TRBJ2-3	TRBV4-1	ASRRNGLAVSSTDTQY
TRBJ2-7	TRBV11-2	ASRRVSGGTPHTTPEQY
TRBJ1-5	TRBV29-1	SVAGGGEPQH
TRBJ1-3	TRBV10-3	AISGRGRDSGNTIY
TRBJ1-1	TRBV19	ASSISATQNTEAF
TRBJ2-3	TRBV18	ASSPGGGVFDTQY
TRBJ1-4	TRBV4-2	ASSPQGQSNEKLF
TRBJ1-2	TRBV9	ASSVGTEYGYT
TRBJ2-7	TRBV2	ASRGASYSYEQY
TRBJ2-7	TRBV11-3	ASSLRGLDEQY
TRBJ2-5	TRBV27	ASSVSQGEVETQY
TRBJ1-3	TRBV18	ASSATPAGNTIY
TRBJ2-7	TRBV21-1	ASSKKLGPSGRAYEQY
TRBJ2-1	TRBV11-2	ASSLGGTSGSYNEQF
TRBJ1-1	TRBV29-1	SVAPDRGTF
TRBJ1-6	TRBV11-3	ASSWDRDSPLH
TRBJ1-2	TRBV10-2	ASRRVEGLDGYT
TRBJ2-3	TRBV3-1/TRBV3-2	ASSPPRGGITDTQY
TRBJ1-5	TRBV3-1/TRBV3-2	ASRQGNEQPQH
TRBJ2-7	TRBV6-1	ASSEMGRDEQY
TRBJ1-2	TRBV2	ASSSTGNYGYT
TRBJ2-7	TRBV19	ASSIGGQRIYEQY
TRBJ2-1	TRBV10-1	ASSDRGLAELYNEQF
TRBJ1-1	TRBV7-8	ASSLGSGNTEAF
TRBJ1-6	TRBV5-1	ASSRTGGSSSYNSPLH
TRBJ2-2	TRBV5-1	ASGSGNTGELF
TRBJ2-4	TRBV6-5	ASSSDRGRNIQY
TRBJ1-2	TRBV3-1/TRBV3-2	ASSQEALADGGYT
TRBJ1-3	TRBV5-6	ASSFPDGGIPGNTIY
TRBJ2-1	TRBV11-3	ASSLETTGLATFHEQF
TRBJ2-7	TRBV10-3	AISGAASSYEQY
TRBJ2-7	TRBV7-9	ASSAGQFYEQY
TRBJ1-2	TRBV10-3	ATNQGQGDDGYT
TRBJ2-1	TRBV27	ASSLNRQVEQF
TRBJ2-3	TRBV19	ASSPTGGLLY
TRBJ2-7	TRBV11-3	ASSPRGTGVYEQY